One and the same sample provided the 2 T cell receptor beta chains below, sequenced in a study of long-term antiretroviral therapy in people with HIV. Samples were assayed with immunoSEQ v3.0 at survey level. Sequenced by immunoSEQ multiplex PCR; TCRdb stores in-frame clones only, minus some. The sample carries about 12,000 clones, 70% to 75% recorded once. Sequences were derived from unsorted PBMCs, sampled roughly 3.4 years before starting antiretroviral therapy. These receptors were collected from a man in his forties or fifties with HIV.

The chain employs TRBV11-2 and TRBJ2-3, with a tentative D call TRBD2 (6 bases). With 5 bases removed from V and 2 bases from J, the gap between germline ends came to 14 bases. The CDR3 totals 15 residues. The germline CDR1 and CDR2 sequences are SGHAT and FQNNGV. Written as DNA, the CDR3 is TGTGCCAGCAGCCTCGGGGGACGAGACACAGATACGCAGTATTTT. This gives the protein CASSLGGRDTDTQYF.

The rearrangement joins TRBV5-5 to TRBJ2-1, with 10 bases matching TRBD2. The germline CDR1 and CDR2 sequences are SGHKS and YYEKEE (reference sequence). The CDR3 runs to 15 residues. V shed 4 bases and J 1 base; nucleotides not matched to a gene: 2. This CDR3 reads CASSASGRSYNEQFF. CDR3 in DNA: TGTGCCAGCAGCGCTAGCGGGAGATCCTACAATGAGCAGTTCTTC.